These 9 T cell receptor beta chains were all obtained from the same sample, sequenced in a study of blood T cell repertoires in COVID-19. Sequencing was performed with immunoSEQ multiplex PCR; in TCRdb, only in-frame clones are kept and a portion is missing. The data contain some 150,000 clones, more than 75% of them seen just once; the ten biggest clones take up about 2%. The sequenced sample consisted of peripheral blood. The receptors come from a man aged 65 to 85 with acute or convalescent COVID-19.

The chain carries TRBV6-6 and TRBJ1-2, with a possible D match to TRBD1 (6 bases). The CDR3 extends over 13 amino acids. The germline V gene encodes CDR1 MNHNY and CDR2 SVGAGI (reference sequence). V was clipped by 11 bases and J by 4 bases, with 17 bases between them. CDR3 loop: CAASPDSRYGYTF. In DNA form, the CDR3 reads TGTGCCGCCAGCCCGGACAGTCGCTATGGCTACACCTTC.

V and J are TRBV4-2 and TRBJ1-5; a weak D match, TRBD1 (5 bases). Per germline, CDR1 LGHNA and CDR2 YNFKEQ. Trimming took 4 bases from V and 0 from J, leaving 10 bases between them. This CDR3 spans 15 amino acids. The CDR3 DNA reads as TGTGCCAGCAGCCTGGGGGGACCTAGCAATCAGCCCCAGCATTTT. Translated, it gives CASSLGGPSNQPQHF.

The CDR3 reads CASSFIGNTIYF. The CDR3 coding sequence is TGTGCCAGCAGTTTTATAGGAAACACCATATATTTT. The V and J genes are TRBV12-3 or TRBV12-4 and TRBJ1-3, with unresolved D. The CDR3 sequence is 12 residues long. V was cut by 3 bases and J by 4 bases, with 4 bases left in between.

The CDR3 region has the DNA TGTGCCAGCAGCCAGGCCGACAAAGGTTCACCCCTCCACTTT. Encoded protein: CASSQADKGSPLHF. The chain links TRBV3-1 (or the pseudogene TRBV3-2) to TRBJ1-6; D remains unclear. The CDR3 has 14 residues. V lost 3 bases and J 9 bases, leaving 12 bases between the germline ends. Germline CDR1 LGHDT, CDR2 YNNKEL (reference sequence).

The CDR3 nucleotides are TGTGCCAGCGGAAGAGGCCTTAATCAGCCCCAGCATTTT. It is translated as CASGRGLNQPQHF. V gene TRBV28 combines with J gene TRBJ1-5; D not certain. Germline-derived CDR1 and CDR2 are MDHEN and SYDVKM. This CDR3 spans 13 amino acids. V lost 8 bases and J 4 bases, leaving 12 bases between the germline ends.

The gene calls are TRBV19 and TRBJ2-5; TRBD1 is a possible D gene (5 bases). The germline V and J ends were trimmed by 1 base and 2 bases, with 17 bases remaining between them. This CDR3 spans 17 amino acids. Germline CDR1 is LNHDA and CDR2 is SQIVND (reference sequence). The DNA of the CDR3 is TGTGCCAGTAGTATAGGGGGCAGGGAACTAAGTCAAGAGACCCAGTACTTC. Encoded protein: CASSIGGRELSQETQYF. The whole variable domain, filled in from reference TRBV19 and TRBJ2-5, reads DGGITQSPKYLFRKEGQNVTLSCEQNLNHDAMYWYRQDPGQGLRLIYYSQIVNDFQKGDIAEGYSVSREKKESFPLTVTSAQKNPTAFYLCASSIGGRELSQETQYFGPGTRLLVL.

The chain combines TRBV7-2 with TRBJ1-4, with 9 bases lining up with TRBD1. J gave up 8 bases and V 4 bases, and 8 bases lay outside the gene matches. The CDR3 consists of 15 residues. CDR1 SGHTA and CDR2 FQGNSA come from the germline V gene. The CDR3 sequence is CASSSSGTGQEKLFF. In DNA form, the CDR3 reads TGTGCCAGCAGCTCTTCGGGGACAGGGCAAGAAAAACTGTTTTTT.

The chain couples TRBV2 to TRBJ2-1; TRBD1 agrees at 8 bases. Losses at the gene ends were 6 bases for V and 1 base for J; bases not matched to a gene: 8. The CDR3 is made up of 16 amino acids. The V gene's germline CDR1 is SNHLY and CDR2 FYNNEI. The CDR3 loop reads CASRPDRGRSYNEQFF. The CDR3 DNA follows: TGTGCCAGCAGACCCGACAGGGGTCGGTCCTACAATGAGCAGTTCTTC.

CDR3 protein: CASSDGLARAYTDTQYF. The CDR3 DNA reads as TGTGCCAGCAGCGACGGACTAGCGAGGGCCTACACAGATACGCAGTATTTT. The gene calls are TRBV3-1 (or the pseudogene TRBV3-2) and TRBJ2-3; 9 nucleotides match TRBD2. The CDR3 contains 17 residues. Germline CDR1 LGHDT, CDR2 YNNKEL (reference sequence). Trimming at V came to 5 bases and at J to 2 bases, leaving 11 bases not matched to a gene.